A selection of T cell receptor beta chains follows, all from one sample in a study of cytomegalovirus exposure and HLA in healthy donors. Produced via immunoSEQ multiplex PCR; TCRdb's table is partial and in-frame only. The sample has 100,000 to 150,000 clones, roughly 80% seen once; the top ten hold 2% to 2.5%. Specimen: PBMCs. All receptors derive from a young man in good health and CMV-seronegative. Each CDR3 is given with its conserved first and last residue. D genes are given only for firm matches. Size is omitted from some rows. Given values are once, few, many or a class for expanded clones.

>NA|TRBV14|TRBJ1-6|NA
CASSQQQASNSPLHF
TGTGCCAGCAGCCAGCAACAGGCTTCAAATTCACCCCTCCACTTT
>NA|TRBV18|TRBJ1-1|NA
CASSLRAPEAFF
TGTGCCAGCTCACTTCGAGCACCTGAAGCTTTCTTT
>NA|TRBV5-6|TRBJ2-3|NA
CASSFVRVTDTQYF
TGTGCCAGCAGCTTTGTGAGGGTCACAGATACGCAGTATTTT
>NA|TRBV6-1|TRBJ2-1|TRBD1
CASSGTGWNEQFF
TGTGCCAGCAGTGGGACAGGGTGGAATGAGCAGTTCTTC
>NA|TRBV5-1|TRBJ2-1|TRBD2
CASSRTSGGEGNEQFF
TGCGCCAGCAGTAGGACTAGCGGGGGGGAAGGCAATGAGCAGTTCTTC
>NA|TRBV5-6|TRBJ1-2|TRBD1
CASSPGQGHYGYTF
TGTGCCAGCAGTCCGGGACAGGGACACTATGGCTACACCTTC
>NA|TRBV5-6|TRBJ1-2|TRBD1
CASSLLDRGQSYTF
TGTGCCAGCAGTCTACTCGACAGGGGGCAGAGCTACACCTTC
>NA|TRBV6-1|TRBJ2-7|NA
CASSEYGLEAYEQYF
TGTGCCAGCAGTGAATACGGGTTAGAAGCCTACGAGCAGTACTTC
>few|TRBV6-5|TRBJ1-1|NA
CASSSAAKAFF
TGTGCCAGCAGTTCCGCCGCGAAAGCTTTCTTT
>NA|TRBV5-6|TRBJ1-1|NA
CASSLVGGAGDTEAFF
TGTGCCAGCAGCTTGGTCGGGGGGGCCGGGGACACTGAAGCTTTCTTT